This T cell receptor (beta chain) was profiled in a study of lymphopenia after photon versus proton radiotherapy. Whole-study findings and limits: A bigger post-nadir fall in TCR diversity correlated inversely with survival time in deceased patients. Under photons, naive T cells and diversity fell while effector/memory populations rose.

Measured with immunoSEQ multiplex PCR; TCRdb has only the in-frame clones, and not every one. The sample comprises roughly 3,000 clones, 94% of which are singletons, and around 1.8% rests with the top ten. In the case of this clone: Its matching antigen is unknown.

Germline loops: CDR1 LGHNA, CDR2 YNFKEQ. This CDR3 is 15 amino acids long. With 0 bases removed from V and 6 bases from J, the gap between germline ends came to 12 bases. This chain connects TRBV4-2 to TRBJ2-1; unclear D gene. This sequence originates from a woman aged 70-85 years with pancreatic cancer. Here the sequenced sample was peripheral blood, taken from a patient treated with photon-based radiotherapy. The CDR3 DNA reads TGTGCCAGCAGCCAAGAGCGGAGACGGACCAATGAGCAGTTCTTC. It translates to CASSQERRRTNEQFF.